This TCR beta chain originates from a study of blood T cell repertoires in COVID-19. The CDR3 spans 14 residues. Germline-derived CDR1 and CDR2 are SQVTM and ANQGSEA. J lost 6 bases, V lost 7 bases, and 11 bases had no gene match. Clones were sequenced by immunoSEQ multiplex PCR, and TCRdb holds only the in-frame ones, with some missing. The sample includes 65,000 to 100,000 clones, around 89% of them seen just once. The receptor was isolated from a man aged 45 to 65 with acute or convalescent COVID-19. Sequences were obtained from peripheral blood. This sequence joins TRBV29-1 and TRBJ2-2; 7 bases match TRBD1. The CDR3 here is CSATQGQSSGELFF. The CDR3, as DNA: TGCAGCGCCACACAGGGACAGTCGTCCGGGGAGCTGTTTTTT.